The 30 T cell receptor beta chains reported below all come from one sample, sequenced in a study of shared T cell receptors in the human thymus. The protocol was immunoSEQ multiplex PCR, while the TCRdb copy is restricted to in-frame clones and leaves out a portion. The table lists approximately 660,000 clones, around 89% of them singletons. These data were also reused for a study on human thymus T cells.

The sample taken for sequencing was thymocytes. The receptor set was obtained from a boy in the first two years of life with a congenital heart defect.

CDR3 coding DNA: TGCGCCAGCAGCTCCCTAGCGGGGGAGGTAATCTACGAGCAGTACTTC. The encoded protein is CASSSLAGEVIYEQYF. This chain uses TRBV5-1 with TRBJ2-7, with 10 bases matching TRBD2. From germline, CDR1 is SGHRS and CDR2 YFSETQ. There are 16 residues in the CDR3. The V and J ends lost 3 bases and 3 bases, in that order; junction bases with no gene match: 9.

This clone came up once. CDR3 DNA: TGTGCCAGCAGCTTAGAGGTAGCGGGAGGCCCTAGCTCCTACGAGCAGTACTTC. Translating it yields CASSLEVAGGPSSYEQYF. The chain has TRBV11-3 and TRBJ2-7, with 10 positions matching TRBD2. Germline V gives CDR1 SGHNT, CDR2 YENEEA. The V and J ends lost 0 bases and 0 bases, in that order; junction bases with no gene match: 8. This CDR3 is 18 amino acids long.

DNA for the CDR3: TGTGCCAGCAGCTTGGGACAGCCCCCCTCCACCGGGGAGCTGTTTTTT. Protein product: CASSLGQPPSTGELFF. The chain joins TRBV7-2 to TRBJ2-2, with 7 bases aligning to TRBD1. Germline CDR1 is SGHTA and CDR2 is FQGNSA. Trimming took 3 bases from V and 4 from J; bases not matched to a gene: 8. This CDR3 region has 16 residues.

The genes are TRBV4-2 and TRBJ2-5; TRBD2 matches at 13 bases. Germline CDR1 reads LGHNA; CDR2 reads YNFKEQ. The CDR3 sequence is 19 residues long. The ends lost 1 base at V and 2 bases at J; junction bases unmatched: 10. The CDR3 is CASSQGTSGSPTKQETQYF. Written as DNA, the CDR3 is TGTGCCAGCAGCCAAGGGACTAGCGGGAGCCCCACTAAACAAGAGACCCAGTACTTC.

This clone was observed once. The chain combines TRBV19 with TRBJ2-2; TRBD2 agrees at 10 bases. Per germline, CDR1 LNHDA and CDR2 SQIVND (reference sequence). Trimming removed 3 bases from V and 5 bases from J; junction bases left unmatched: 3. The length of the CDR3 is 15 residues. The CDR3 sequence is CASSMGLAITGELFF. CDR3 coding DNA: TGTGCCAGTAGTATGGGACTAGCGATAACCGGGGAGCTGTTTTTT.

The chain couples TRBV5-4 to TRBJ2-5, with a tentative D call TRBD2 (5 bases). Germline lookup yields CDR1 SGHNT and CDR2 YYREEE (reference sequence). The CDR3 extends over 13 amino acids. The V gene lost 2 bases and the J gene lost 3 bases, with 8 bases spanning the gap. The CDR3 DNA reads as TGTGCCAGCAGCTTTGGAGCGGAAGAGACCCAGTACTTC. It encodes CASSFGAEETQYF. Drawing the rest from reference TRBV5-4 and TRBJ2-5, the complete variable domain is ETGVTQSPTHLIKTRGQQVTLRCSSQSGHNTVSWYQQALGQGPQFIFQYYREEENGRGNFPPRFSGLQFPNYSSELNVNALELDDSALYLCASSFGAEETQYFGPGTRLLVL.

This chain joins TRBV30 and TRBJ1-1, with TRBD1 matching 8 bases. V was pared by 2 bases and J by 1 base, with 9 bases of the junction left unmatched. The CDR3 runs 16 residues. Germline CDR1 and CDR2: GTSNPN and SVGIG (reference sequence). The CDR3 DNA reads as TGTGCCTGGAGTAACGGCAGGGGGCACCCGAACACTGAAGCTTTCTTT. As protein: CAWSNGRGHPNTEAFF.

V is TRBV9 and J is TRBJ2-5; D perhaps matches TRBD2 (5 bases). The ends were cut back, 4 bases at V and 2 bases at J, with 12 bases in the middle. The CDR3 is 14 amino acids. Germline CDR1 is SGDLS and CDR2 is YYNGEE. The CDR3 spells CASSPRGLQETQYF. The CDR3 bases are TGTGCCAGCAGCCCAAGAGGACTTCAAGAGACCCAGTACTTC. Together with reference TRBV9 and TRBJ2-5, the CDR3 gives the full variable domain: DSGVTQTPKHLITATGQRVTLRCSPRSGDLSVYWYQQSLDQGLQFLIQYYNGEERAKGNILERFSAQQFPDLHSELNLSSLELGDSALYFCASSPRGLQETQYFGPGTRLLVL.

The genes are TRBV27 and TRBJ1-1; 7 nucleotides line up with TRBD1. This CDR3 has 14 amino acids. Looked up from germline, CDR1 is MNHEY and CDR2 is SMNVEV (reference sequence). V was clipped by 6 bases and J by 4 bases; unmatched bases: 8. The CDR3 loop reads CASRPTGMSTEAFF. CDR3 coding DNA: TGTGCCAGCAGACCGACAGGGATGAGCACTGAAGCTTTCTTT.

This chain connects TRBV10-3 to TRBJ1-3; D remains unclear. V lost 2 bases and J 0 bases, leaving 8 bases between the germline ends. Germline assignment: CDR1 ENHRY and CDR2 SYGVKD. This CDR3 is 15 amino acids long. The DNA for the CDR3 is TGTGCCATCAGTGAGCCCCCGGGCTCTGGAAACACCATATATTTT. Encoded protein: CAISEPPGSGNTIYF.

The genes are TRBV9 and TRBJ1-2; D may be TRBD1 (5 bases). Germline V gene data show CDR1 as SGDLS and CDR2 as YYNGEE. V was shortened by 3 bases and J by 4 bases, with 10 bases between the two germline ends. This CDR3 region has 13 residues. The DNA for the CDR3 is TGTGCCAGCAGCGCCTCCGGGGGCTATGGCTACACCTTC. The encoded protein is CASSASGGYGYTF.

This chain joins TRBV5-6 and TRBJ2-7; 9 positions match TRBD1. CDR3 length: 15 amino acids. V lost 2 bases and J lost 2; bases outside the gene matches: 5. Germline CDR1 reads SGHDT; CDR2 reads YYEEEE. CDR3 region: CASSFSRQGAYEQYF. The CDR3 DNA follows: TGTGCCAGCAGCTTTTCGCGACAGGGGGCCTACGAGCAGTACTTC.

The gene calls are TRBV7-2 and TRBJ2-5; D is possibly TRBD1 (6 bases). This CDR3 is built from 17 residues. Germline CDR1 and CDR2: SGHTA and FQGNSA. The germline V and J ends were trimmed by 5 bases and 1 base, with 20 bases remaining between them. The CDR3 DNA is TGTGCCAGCAGCCCCAAGGGCCCGGGACACCTCCAAGAGACCCAGTACTTC. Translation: CASSPKGPGHLQETQYF.

DNA of the CDR3: TGTGCCAGCAGAACCGGGACTAGTAACTCCTACGAGCAGTACTTC. It translates to CASRTGTSNSYEQYF. V usage is TRBV2 and J usage is TRBJ2-7; 8 nucleotides match TRBD2. Germline CDR1 reads SNHLY; CDR2 reads FYNNEI. The length of the CDR3 is 15 residues. Trimming took 6 bases from V and 0 from J; bases not matched to a gene: 7.

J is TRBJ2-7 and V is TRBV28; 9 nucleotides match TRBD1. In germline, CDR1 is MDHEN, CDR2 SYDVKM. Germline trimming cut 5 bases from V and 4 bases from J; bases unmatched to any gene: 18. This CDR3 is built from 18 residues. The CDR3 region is CASSPWDRVGERAYEQYF. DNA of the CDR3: TGTGCCAGCAGTCCCTGGGACAGGGTCGGAGAGAGGGCATACGAGCAGTACTTC.

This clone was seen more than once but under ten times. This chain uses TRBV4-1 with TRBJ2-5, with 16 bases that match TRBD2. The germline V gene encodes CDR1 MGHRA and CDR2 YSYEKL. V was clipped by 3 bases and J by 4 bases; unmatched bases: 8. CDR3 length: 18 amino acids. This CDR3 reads CASSHAGTSGRAAETQYF. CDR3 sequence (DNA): TGCGCCAGCAGCCACGCCGGGACTAGCGGGAGGGCCGCAGAGACCCAGTACTTC.

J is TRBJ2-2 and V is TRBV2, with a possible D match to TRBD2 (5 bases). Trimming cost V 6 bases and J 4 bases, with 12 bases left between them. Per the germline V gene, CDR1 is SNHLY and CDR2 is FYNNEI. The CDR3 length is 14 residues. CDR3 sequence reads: CASRGRGSTGELFF. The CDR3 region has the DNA TGTGCCAGCAGGGGTCGAGGGAGCACCGGGGAGCTGTTTTTT.

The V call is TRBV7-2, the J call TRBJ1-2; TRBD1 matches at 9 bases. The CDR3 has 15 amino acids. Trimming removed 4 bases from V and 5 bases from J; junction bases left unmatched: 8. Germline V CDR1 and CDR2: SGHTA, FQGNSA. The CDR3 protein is CASSSDRGYLYGYTF. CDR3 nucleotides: TGTGCCAGCAGCTCGGACAGGGGTTACCTTTATGGCTACACCTTC.

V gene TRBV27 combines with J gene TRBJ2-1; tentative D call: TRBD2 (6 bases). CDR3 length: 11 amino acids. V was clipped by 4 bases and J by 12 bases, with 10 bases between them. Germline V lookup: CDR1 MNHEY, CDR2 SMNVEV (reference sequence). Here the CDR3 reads CASSSGLRQFF. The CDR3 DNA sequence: TGTGCCAGCAGTTCAGGACTAAGGCAGTTCTTC.

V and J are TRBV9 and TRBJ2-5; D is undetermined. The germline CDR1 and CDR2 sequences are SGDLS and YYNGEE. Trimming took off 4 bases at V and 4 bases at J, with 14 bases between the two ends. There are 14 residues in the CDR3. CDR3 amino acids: CASSPRLGRETQYF. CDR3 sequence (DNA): TGTGCCAGCAGCCCCCGACTTGGCAGAGAGACCCAGTACTTC.

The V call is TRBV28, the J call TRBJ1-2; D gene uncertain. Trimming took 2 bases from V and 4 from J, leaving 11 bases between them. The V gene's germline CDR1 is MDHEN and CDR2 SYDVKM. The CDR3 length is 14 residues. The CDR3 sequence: CASSLGFSPYGYTF. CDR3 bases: TGTGCCAGCAGTTTAGGCTTTTCCCCCTATGGCTACACCTTC.

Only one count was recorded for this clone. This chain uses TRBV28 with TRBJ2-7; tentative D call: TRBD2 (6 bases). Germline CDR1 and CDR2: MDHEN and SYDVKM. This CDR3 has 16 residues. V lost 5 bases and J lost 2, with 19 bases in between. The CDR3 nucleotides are TGTGCCAGCAGTGACCCCCCGGGAGAGAGTCCCTACGAGCAGTACTTC. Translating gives CASSDPPGESPYEQYF.

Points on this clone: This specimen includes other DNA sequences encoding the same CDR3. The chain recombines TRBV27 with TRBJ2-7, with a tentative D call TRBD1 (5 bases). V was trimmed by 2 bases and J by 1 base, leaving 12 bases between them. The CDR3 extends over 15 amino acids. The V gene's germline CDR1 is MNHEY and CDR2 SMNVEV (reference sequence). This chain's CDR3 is CASSLRQNPSYEQYF. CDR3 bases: TGTGCCAGCAGTTTACGACAGAATCCTTCCTACGAGCAGTACTTC.

The CDR3 loop is CASSPRTGAENTIYF. The CDR3, as DNA: TGTGCCAGCAGCCCTCGGACAGGGGCCGAGAACACCATATATTTT. V gene TRBV27 combines with J gene TRBJ1-3, with 9 bases aligning to TRBD1. J gave up 7 bases and V 6 bases, and 10 bases lay outside the gene matches. CDR1 and CDR2 from the germline V gene are MNHEY and SMNVEV (reference sequence). The CDR3 length is 15 residues.

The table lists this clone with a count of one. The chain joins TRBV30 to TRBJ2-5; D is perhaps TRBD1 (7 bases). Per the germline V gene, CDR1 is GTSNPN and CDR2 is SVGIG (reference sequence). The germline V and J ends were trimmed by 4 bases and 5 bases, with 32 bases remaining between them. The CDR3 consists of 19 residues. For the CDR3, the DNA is TGTGCCTGGACAAGACCCCAGACAGGGAAGGCTAGCGAGGGGGAGACCCAGTACTTC. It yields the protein CAWTRPQTGKASEGETQYF.

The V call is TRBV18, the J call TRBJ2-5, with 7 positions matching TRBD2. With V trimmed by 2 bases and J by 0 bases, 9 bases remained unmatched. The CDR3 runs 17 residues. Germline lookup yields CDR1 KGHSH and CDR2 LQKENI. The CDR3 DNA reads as TGTGCCAGCTCACCAGGTGCTAGCGGAGAGTACCAAGAGACCCAGTACTTC. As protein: CASSPGASGEYQETQYF.

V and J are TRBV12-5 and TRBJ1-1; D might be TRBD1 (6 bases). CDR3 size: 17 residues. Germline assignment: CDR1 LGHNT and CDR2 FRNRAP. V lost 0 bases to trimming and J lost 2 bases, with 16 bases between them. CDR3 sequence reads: CASGLVGTRVLNTEAFF. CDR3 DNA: TGTGCTAGTGGTTTGGTGGGGACAAGGGTCTTAAACACTGAAGCTTTCTTT.

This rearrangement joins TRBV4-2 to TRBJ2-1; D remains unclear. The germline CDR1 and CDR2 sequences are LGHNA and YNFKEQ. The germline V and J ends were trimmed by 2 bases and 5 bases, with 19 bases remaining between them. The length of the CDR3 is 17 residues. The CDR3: CASSQKDPIEADNEQFF. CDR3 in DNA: TGTGCCAGCAGCCAAAAAGACCCTATTGAGGCCGACAATGAGCAGTTCTTC.

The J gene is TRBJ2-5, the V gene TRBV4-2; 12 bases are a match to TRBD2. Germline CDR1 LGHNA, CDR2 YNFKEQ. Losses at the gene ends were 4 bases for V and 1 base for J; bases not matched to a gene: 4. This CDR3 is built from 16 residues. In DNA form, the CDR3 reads TGTGCCAGCAGCCCCCGGACTAGCGGGACCCAAGAGACCCAGTACTTC. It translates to CASSPRTSGTQETQYF.

The CDR3 spells CASSCGTGWDEQYF. Here the CDR3 DNA reads TGTGCCAGCAGCTGTGGGACAGGGTGGGACGAGCAGTACTTC. The chain links TRBV11-2 to TRBJ2-7; 9 bases map to TRBD1. J lost 5 bases, V lost 4 bases, and 6 bases had no gene match. This CDR3 comprises 14 residues. Germline values: CDR1 SGHAT, CDR2 FQNNGV.